This TCR beta chain stems from a study of beta chain features in type 1 diabetes. Comments on this clone: Its cognate antigen is unknown.

cDNA synthesis used the whole RNA isolate, giving expressed TCRB sequences. Clones were sequenced by immunoSEQ multiplex PCR, and TCRdb holds only the in-frame ones, with some missing. The sample lists about 410,000 clones; roughly 13% were seen once. Study-wide points: An over-representation of cells with high TCR expression could result from cDNA sequencing.

The germline CDR1 and CDR2 sequences are SGDLS and YYNGEE. The length of the CDR3 is 13 residues. V gave up 0 bases and J gave up 8 bases, with 10 bases separating them. This receptor was obtained from a young man in good health. Sequenced input: naive CD4+ T cells from blood. V and J are TRBV9 and TRBJ2-3, with D tentatively TRBD1 or TRBD2 (5 bases each). The CDR3 nucleotides are TGTGCCAGCAGCGTAGGGGCAGGGACTACGCAGTATTTT. Its translation is CASSVGAGTTQYF.